The 2 T cell receptor beta chains below all came from one sample that was sequenced in a study of neurological immune-mediated disorders. One entry per CDR3 protein, called by TCRdb with MiXCR from the 5' RACE reads. The sample includes approximately 84,000 distinct CDR3 sequences, roughly 4.3% of them seen just once. Time point denoted: longitudinal time-point 3. Sequencing was carried out using PBMCs. These receptor sequences come from a woman between 55 and 75 years old with multiple sclerosis.

This clonotype was counted at least ten times. This chain joins TRBV5-1 and TRBJ2-1; the D is unclear. The V and J ends lost 4 bases and 3 bases respectively, with 14 bases between them. Germline loops: CDR1 SGHRS, CDR2 YFSETQ. The CDR3 extends over 15 amino acids. In DNA form, the CDR3 reads TGCGCCAGCAGCCCCGACAACTCCATCTACAATGAGCAGTTCTTC. This sequence encodes CASSPDNSIYNEQFF.

Ten or more counts support this clonotype. The gene calls are TRBV5-1 and TRBJ2-1; D perhaps matches TRBD2 (5 bases). Trimming pared 4 bases from V and 0 bases from J, leaving 11 bases between. The germline V gene encodes CDR1 SGHRS and CDR2 YFSETQ. This CDR3 has 15 amino acids. The CDR3 sequence: CASSPVGSSYNEQFF. The CDR3 coding sequence is TGCGCCAGCAGCCCTGTGGGGAGCTCCTACAATGAGCAGTTCTTC.